Presented here are 31 T cell receptor beta chains from one specimen sequenced in a study of graft-versus-host responses after intestinal transplantation. Their target antigens are unknown. The data were produced by immunoSEQ multiplex PCR, yet TCRdb's version contains in-frame clones alone and is incomplete. Altogether 90,000 to 95,000 clones are present, about nine tenths being singletons, with the ten largest covering approximately 5.6%. The sequenced sample was unstimulated CD8+ T cells sorted from spleen or lymph node cells, obtained before intestinal transplant. All receptors come from a human donor who received an intestinal transplant.

V gene TRBV21-1 combines with J gene TRBJ2-3; the D call in the table, TRBD2, was not verified against the DNA. TRBV21-1 has pseudogene status. The CDR3 extends over 16 amino acids. CDR3: CASILAGGEITDTQYF. DNA for the CDR3: TGTGCCAGCATCCTAGCGGGGGGGGAGATCACAGATACGCAGTATTTT.

The gene calls are TRBV2 and TRBJ2-1, with D hard to call. The germline gives CDR1 SNHLY, CDR2 FYNNEI. Between the trimmed V and J ends, which lost 5 bases and 7 bases, there was a span of 9 bases. The CDR3 length is 12 residues. The CDR3 DNA sequence: TGTGCCAGCAGTTCCCTCGGAAATGAGCAGTTCTTC. It translates to CASSSLGNEQFF.

The chain's CDR3 is CASSFINRADTQYF. CDR3 sequence (DNA): TGTGCCAGCAGTTTCATCAATCGGGCAGATACGCAGTATTTT. J is TRBJ2-3 and V is TRBV28; D is undetermined. Germline assignment: CDR1 MDHEN and CDR2 SYDVKM. The CDR3 is made up of 14 amino acids. V was trimmed by 3 bases and J by 4 bases, leaving 11 bases between them.

The chain employs TRBV5-1 and TRBJ1-1; no firm D call. The germline V gene encodes CDR1 SGHRS and CDR2 YFSETQ. The V end lost 4 bases, the J end lost 4 bases, and 5 bases lay between the germline ends. CDR3 size: 11 residues. CDR3 in amino acids: CASSAGTEAFF. The CDR3 bases are TGCGCCAGCAGCGCGGGCACTGAAGCTTTCTTT.

The chain employs TRBV5-1 and TRBJ1-4; perhaps TRBD1 as D (6 bases). Deletions cut 0 bases from V and 4 bases from J, with 10 bases between. CDR1 is SGHRS and CDR2 is YFSETQ in the germline V gene. The CDR3 length is 15 residues. CDR3 sequence reads: CASSLGRDNNEKLFF. Written as DNA, the CDR3 is TGCGCCAGCAGCTTGGGCCGGGACAATAATGAAAAACTGTTTTTT.

V and J are TRBV19 and TRBJ2-3; 9 bases fit TRBD2. The germline gives CDR1 LNHDA, CDR2 SQIVND (reference sequence). V gave up 7 bases and J gave up 6 bases; unmatched junction bases: 11. The CDR3 loop spans 15 amino acids. CDR3 sequence: CASTPGGLAGDTQYF. CDR3 bases: TGTGCCAGTACCCCAGGGGGGCTAGCGGGGGATACGCAGTATTTT.

This clone was counted once. The chain is built from TRBV11-1 and TRBJ1-5; D ambiguous. V lost 3 bases to trimming and J lost 9 bases, with 18 bases between them. Germline CDR1 and CDR2: SGHAT and FQDESV (reference sequence). This CDR3 comprises 15 residues. The CDR3 DNA reads TGTGCCAGCAGCTTGAGCAACCCGACCTATCGGCCCCAGCATTTT. Amino acid sequence: CASSLSNPTYRPQHF.

This chain links TRBV6-1 with TRBJ2-3; tentatively, D is TRBD2 (6 bases). The V end was cut by 6 bases, the J end by 9 bases, with 7 bases between. The CDR3 consists of 10 residues. Germline V gene sequence: CDR1 MNHNS, CDR2 SASEGT. The DNA for the CDR3 is TGTGCCAGCAGGGAGGGCACGCAGTATTTT. This sequence encodes CASREGTQYF.

The chain links TRBV6-1 to TRBJ2-7; weak D call: TRBD2 (6 bases). Trimming took 6 bases from V and 3 from J, leaving 15 bases between them. Germline V lookup: CDR1 MNHNS, CDR2 SASEGT. The CDR3 spans 14 residues. The CDR3 protein is CASSFSGPLYEQYF. In DNA, the CDR3 is TGTGCCAGCAGCTTTAGCGGCCCCCTCTACGAGCAGTACTTC.

The chain combines TRBV7-6 with TRBJ2-2, with TRBD1 as a possible D gene (6 bases). Germline V gene lookup returns CDR1 SGHVS and CDR2 FNYEAQ. The CDR3 has 15 residues. V lost 1 base, J lost 6 bases, and 12 bases lay in between. The CDR3 region is CASSLGTETPGELFF. The DNA for the CDR3 is TGTGCCAGCAGCTTAGGGACAGAAACTCCCGGGGAGCTGTTTTTT.

J is TRBJ2-1 and V is TRBV7-6, with TRBD1 identical over 9 bases. This CDR3 region has 16 residues. V was pared by 1 base and J by 6 bases, with 7 bases of the junction left unmatched. Germline CDR1 and CDR2: SGHVS and FNYEAQ. The CDR3 loop reads CASSLVPQGQGNEQFF. Here the CDR3 DNA reads TGTGCCAGCAGCTTAGTTCCCCAGGGACAGGGCAATGAGCAGTTCTTC. The whole variable domain, filled in from reference TRBV7-6 and TRBJ2-1, reads GAGVSQSPRYKVTKRGQDVALRCDPISGHVSLYWYRQALGQGPEFLTYFNYEAQQDKSGLPNDRFSAERPEGSISTLTIQRTEQRDSAMYRCASSLVPQGQGNEQFFGPGTRLTVL.

The chain has TRBV4-1 and TRBJ2-7, with unresolved D. This CDR3 comprises 14 residues. Germline V gene sequence: CDR1 MGHRA, CDR2 YSYEKL. The germline V and J ends were trimmed by 1 base and 6 bases, with 13 bases remaining between them. This chain's CDR3 is CASSQVDGFREQYF. DNA of the CDR3: TGCGCCAGCAGCCAAGTTGATGGTTTTCGCGAGCAGTACTTC.

The V call is TRBV6-5, the J call TRBJ2-1; 7 bases align to TRBD1. The CDR3 loop spans 14 amino acids. Trimming at V came to 0 bases and at J to 4 bases, leaving 0 bases not matched to a gene. Germline V gives CDR1 MNHEY, CDR2 SVGAGI. The CDR3 nucleotides are TGTGCCAGCAGTTACTCGGGACAGTACAATGAGCAGTTCTTC. Translating gives CASSYSGQYNEQFF.

This clone appeared once. The chain has TRBV29-1 and TRBJ2-7; the D is unclear. The length of the CDR3 is 12 residues. Germline V gene sequence: CDR1 SQVTM, CDR2 ANQGSEA. Trimming left V 6 bases short and J 2 bases short, with 11 bases between. The chain's CDR3 is CSVESGPYEQYF. The CDR3 DNA sequence: TGCAGCGTAGAGAGTGGCCCCTACGAGCAGTACTTC.

The chain joins TRBV4-1 to TRBJ2-2, with D perhaps matching TRBD1 or TRBD2 (6 bases each). Looked up from germline, CDR1 is MGHRA and CDR2 is YSYEKL. Trimming removed 1 base from V and 6 bases from J, with 24 bases in between. This CDR3 is 19 amino acids long. This CDR3 is CASSQAVTRAPKGAGELFF. CDR3 coding DNA: TGCGCCAGCAGCCAAGCAGTGACTAGGGCCCCGAAGGGGGCCGGGGAGCTGTTTTTT.

V usage is TRBV13 and J usage is TRBJ2-3, with D tentatively TRBD2 (5 bases). Germline CDR1 and CDR2: PRHDT and FYEKMQ (reference sequence). Trimming removed 0 bases from V and 6 bases from J, with 10 bases in between. The CDR3 length is 14 residues. DNA of the CDR3: TGTGCCAGCAGCTTAGGCGGGATGTGGGATACGCAGTATTTT. Protein product: CASSLGGMWDTQYF.

V gene TRBV11-1 combines with J gene TRBJ2-3; a weak D match, TRBD2 (7 bases). Per the germline V gene, CDR1 is SGHAT and CDR2 is FQDESV (reference sequence). V was cut by 2 bases and J by 2 bases, with 14 bases left in between. The CDR3 runs to 16 residues. CDR3 bases: TGTGCCAGCAGCTTATCCATGGCGGGGGCCACAGATACGCAGTATTTT. Residues: CASSLSMAGATDTQYF.

V and J are TRBV7-9 and TRBJ2-3; D may be TRBD1 (6 bases). V lost 2 bases to trimming and J lost 5 bases, with 14 bases between them. The CDR3 sequence is 15 residues long. Germline-derived CDR1 and CDR2 are SEHNR and FQNEAQ (reference sequence). CDR3 coding DNA: TGTGCCAGCAGCTTAATAACAAGGGGGAAAGATACGCAGTATTTT. This gives the protein CASSLITRGKDTQYF. The whole variable domain, filled in from reference TRBV7-9 and TRBJ2-3, reads DTGVSQNPRHKITKRGQNVTFRCDPISEHNRLYWYRQTLGQGPEFLTYFQNEAQLEKSRLLSDRFSAERPKGSFSTLEIQRTEQGDSAMYLCASSLITRGKDTQYFGPGTRLTVL.

This chain joins TRBV9 and TRBJ1-6; D gene unclear. CDR1 is SGDLS, CDR2 YYNGEE, per germline. Trimming took 0 bases from V and 6 from J, leaving 7 bases between them. This CDR3 contains 14 residues. The CDR3 here is CASSVGSGNSPLHF. Here the CDR3 DNA reads TGTGCCAGCAGCGTAGGTAGCGGTAATTCACCCCTCCACTTT.

The chain links TRBV6-1 to TRBJ2-7; weak D call: TRBD1 (6 bases). The length of the CDR3 is 15 residues. Germline V gene data show CDR1 as MNHNS and CDR2 as SASEGT. V lost 1 base to trimming and J lost 0 bases, with 10 bases between them. The CDR3 sequence: CASSEEVDSSYEQYF. CDR3 DNA sequence: TGTGCCAGCAGTGAAGAAGTGGACAGCTCCTACGAGCAGTACTTC.

The chain joins TRBV10-3 to TRBJ2-1, with 12 bases fitting TRBD2. Germline CDR1 ENHRY, CDR2 SYGVKD. The CDR3 covers 14 residues. The ends lost 3 bases at V and 7 bases at J; junction bases unmatched: 1. CDR3 sequence reads: CAISDLAGGNEQFF. The CDR3 DNA sequence: TGTGCCATCAGTGACCTAGCGGGAGGGAATGAGCAGTTCTTC.

The chain is built from TRBV6-5 and TRBJ1-1, with TRBD1 matching 7 bases. The CDR3 runs to 14 residues. The J segment lost 7 bases and the V segment lost 7 bases, leaving 12 bases of the junction unmatched. Germline V gene lookup returns CDR1 MNHEY and CDR2 SVGAGI. The CDR3 region is CASTLTGNGGEAFF. CDR3 DNA sequence: TGTGCCAGCACCTTGACAGGGAACGGCGGTGAAGCTTTCTTT.

This chain connects TRBV6-1 to TRBJ1-2; weak D call: TRBD1 (5 bases). The V gene's germline CDR1 is MNHNS and CDR2 SASEGT. V was shortened by 6 bases and J by 6 bases, with 11 bases between the two germline ends. The CDR3 length is 12 residues. CDR3 nucleotides: TGTGCCAGCAGCTGGGACGGGAATGGCTACACCTTC. This gives the protein CASSWDGNGYTF.

This chain links TRBV5-1 with TRBJ2-7; 7 nucleotides agree with TRBD1. Germline-derived CDR1 and CDR2 are SGHRS and YFSETQ. This CDR3 spans 13 amino acids. J was trimmed by 2 bases and V by 3 bases; bases with no gene match: 2. The CDR3 region is CASSSGQPYEQYF. DNA of the CDR3: TGCGCCAGCAGCTCGGGACAGCCCTACGAGCAGTACTTC.

The chain employs TRBV27 and TRBJ2-5, with 8 positions matching TRBD1. CDR3 size: 15 residues. Germline V gene lookup returns CDR1 MNHEY and CDR2 SMNVEV (reference sequence). Germline trimming cut 6 bases from V and 3 bases from J; bases unmatched to any gene: 9. DNA of the CDR3: TGTGCCAGCAGCCCCAAGACAGGGGTTGAAGAGACCCAGTACTTC. Translating it yields CASSPKTGVEETQYF.

The V call is TRBV7-9, the J call TRBJ1-2, with 8 bases matching TRBD1. In germline, CDR1 is SEHNR, CDR2 FQNEAQ (reference sequence). The CDR3 extends over 15 amino acids. The V segment lost 5 bases and the J segment 6 bases; nucleotides outside the gene matches: 11. Written as DNA, the CDR3 is TGTGCCAGCAGCCAAGGACAGGGTGATCAAGATGGCTACACCTTC. It yields the protein CASSQGQGDQDGYTF.

The chain combines TRBV9 with TRBJ1-6; no reliable D call. Germline assignment: CDR1 SGDLS and CDR2 YYNGEE. The CDR3 runs to 15 residues. Trimming shortened V by 0 bases and J by 0 bases, and 4 bases separated the two germline ends. The CDR3 coding sequence is TGTGCCAGCAGCGTAGACAGCTCCTATAATTCACCCCTCCACTTT. It encodes CASSVDSSYNSPLHF.

This chain links TRBV5-1 with TRBJ2-5; 11 nucleotides agree with TRBD2. V was pared by 4 bases and J by 2 bases, with 10 bases of the junction left unmatched. This CDR3 has 17 residues. Looked up from germline, CDR1 is SGHRS and CDR2 is YFSETQ. CDR3 nucleotides: TGCGCCAGCAGCCTGGCACTAGCGGGGGCTATACAAGAGACCCAGTACTTC. As protein: CASSLALAGAIQETQYF.

The rearrangement uses TRBV28 and TRBJ1-3, with a possible D match to TRBD1 (5 bases). Trimming took off 2 bases at V and 0 bases at J, with 14 bases between the two ends. The CDR3 sequence is 17 residues long. Germline values: CDR1 MDHEN, CDR2 SYDVKM. CDR3 in amino acids: CASSLVRWGDSGNTIYF. CDR3 nucleotides: TGTGCCAGCAGTTTAGTCCGTTGGGGGGACTCTGGAAACACCATATATTTT.

The rearrangement links TRBV11-2 to TRBJ2-2; 7 bases are a match to TRBD2. V lost 5 bases and J lost 5; bases outside the gene matches: 11. The CDR3 is made up of 16 amino acids. Germline CDR1 SGHAT, CDR2 FQNNGV. CDR3 amino acids: CASSLGLGQMTGELFF. CDR3 bases: TGTGCCAGCAGCCTCGGACTAGGTCAGATGACCGGGGAGCTGTTTTTT.

The gene calls are TRBV6-5 and TRBJ2-7; D possibly matches TRBD1 or TRBD2 (5 bases each). This CDR3 spans 15 amino acids. CDR1 and CDR2 (germline): MNHEY, SVGAGI. Deletions cut 4 bases from V and 7 bases from J, with 20 bases between. This CDR3 is CASSSEPGPYWEQYF. The CDR3 bases are TGTGCCAGCAGTTCCGAGCCGGGACCCTACTGGGAGCAGTACTTC.